In this sample, the clone carrying this TCR beta chain turned up many times. Germline values: CDR1 SEHNR, CDR2 FQNEAQ (reference sequence). The length of the CDR3 is 15 residues. V lost 1 base to trimming and J lost 4 bases, with 11 bases between them. TCRdb processed the RT-PCR reads anew with MiXCR; each CDR3 protein has one entry. The repertoire holds approximately 720,000 distinct CDR3 sequences, 12% to 15% seen once, with roughly 3.6% in the top ten. The sample taken for sequencing was memory CD4+ T cells from blood. The source of this sequence is a female donor in good health, serving as a healthy control. V usage is TRBV7-9 and J usage is TRBJ1-5; D not resolved. The chain's CDR3 is CASSLGPGFNQPQHF. The CDR3 nucleotides are TGTGCCAGCAGCTTAGGCCCAGGTTTTAATCAGCCCCAGCATTTT.